This TCR beta chain was sequenced for a study of T cells in Graves' hyperthyroidism and ophthalmopathy. As for the study in general: Before any treatment, at initial diagnosis, peripheral blood was collected. General study findings and limits: Researchers found most expanded thyroid clonotypes above 0.001 in blood as well. Ophthalmopathy, which appeared later, was predicted by the model a median 6.5 months before onset.

This CDR3 is built from 11 residues. The V gene's germline CDR1 is DFQATT and CDR2 SNEGSKA (reference sequence). The V gene lost 5 bases and the J gene lost 5 bases, with 10 bases spanning the gap. Diagnoses were established using clinical symptoms, serum thyroxine and TRAb, thyroid ultrasound and orbital computed tomography. In its sample, this clonotype was seen many times. Antigen unknown. RNA transcripts provided the source from which TCR beta CDR3 regions were amplified. The study used the HTBI primer set for a first-round RT-PCR of the TCR CDR3. TCRdb re-called the multiplex PCR reads with MiXCR, one entry per CDR3 protein. The sample consists of about 320,000 distinct CDR3 sequences, about 15% of them appearing once.

The sample comprised blood. The clonotype originates from a man aged 30 to 45 with Graves' hyperthyroidism. This rearrangement joins TRBV20-1 to TRBJ2-7; tentative D call: TRBD1 (6 bases). Here the CDR3 DNA reads TGCAGTGCTTATTCAGGGGACGAGCAGTACTTC. Translation: CSAYSGDEQYF.